This paragraph reports one T cell receptor (beta chain). Its antigen is not known. Among all donors, each was a healthy Caucasian. This sample was included in a study of identical twins. General observations from the study: Alpha sequences that were out-of-frame and twin-shared showed an excess of low generation probability. Insertions were reduced in abundant cord blood beta clonotypes but not in memory repertoires.

With template switching, a universal primer site was added, and the cDNA carried unique molecular identifiers. From the 5' RACE reads, TCRdb called clonotypes with MiXCR, one entry per CDR3 protein. The data hold 350,000 or so distinct CDR3 sequences, with approximately 10% observed a single time. Trimming pared 5 bases from V and 5 bases from J, leaving 14 bases between. The CDR3 length is 14 residues. Germline CDR1 and CDR2: SGHNT and YENEEA. Sequenced material: naive T cells sorted from blood. This clonotype was sampled from a woman in her fifties or sixties in good health. V is TRBV11-3 and J is TRBJ2-3, with D uncertain. The CDR3 sequence is CASSPRGGGDTQYF. For the CDR3, the DNA is TGTGCCAGCAGCCCCCGAGGTGGTGGAGATACGCAGTATTTT.